A selection of T cell receptor beta chains follows, all from one sample in a study of shared clonotypes between healthy human individuals. TCRdb's table, derived via immunoSEQ multiplex PCR, lists solely in-frame clones and lacks some. The sample records more than 850,000 clones, approximately 80% being singletons. The sample taken for sequencing was memory CD4+ T cells from PBMCs. All receptors come from a man aged 18 to 30 in good health. Some clones in this sample may be carry-over from other donors' samples. The CDR3 runs from the conserved cysteine through the conserved F or W. D genes are given only for firm matches. The size of a clone is reported for some rows only, either as once, few or many, or as a class for expanded clones.

TRBJ1-2,TRBV9,17,NA,TRBD1,CASSVPSQGAPGYGYTF,TGTGCCAGCAGCGTGCCGTCTCAGGGGGCGCCGGGCTATGGCTACACCTTC
TRBJ1-2,TRBV5-5,14,NA,NA,CASSPTDSHYGYTF,TGTGCCAGCAGCCCGACGGACAGCCACTATGGCTACACCTTC
TRBJ2-3,TRBV5-1,14,once,TRBD2,CASRTSGSTDTQYF,TGCGCCAGCAGGACTAGCGGAAGCACAGATACGCAGTATTTT
TRBJ2-5,TRBV30,13,few,TRBD1,CACHRDRKETQYF,TGTGCCTGCCACCGGGACAGGAAAGAGACCCAGTACTTC
TRBJ2-7,TRBV7-2,14,NA,NA,CASSFTPSRYEQYF,TGTGCCAGCAGCTTCACCCCGTCGCGCTACGAGCAGTACTTC
TRBJ2-2,TRBV7-3,13,NA,NA,CASGTQSTGELFF,TGTGCCAGCGGGACTCAGTCCACCGGGGAGCTGTTTTTT
TRBJ2-3,TRBV28,13,NA,NA,CASLRDQTQAQYF,TGTGCCAGCCTGCGGGACCAAACACAGGCGCAGTATTTT
TRBJ1-3,TRBV2,17,NA,NA,CASSLVGLITSGNTIYF,TGTGCCAGCAGCCTGGTGGGTCTGATCACATCTGGAAACACCATATATTTT
TRBJ2-7,TRBV6-6,14,once,NA,CASSYSGQGYEQYF,TGTGCCAGCAGTTACTCGGGGCAGGGCTACGAGCAGTACTTC
TRBJ2-3,TRBV6-4,13,NA,NA,CASSRAETDTQYF,TGTGCCAGCAGCAGGGCGGAAACAGATACGCAGTATTTT
TRBJ2-3,TRBV2,14,NA,NA,CASTPRGRTDTQYF,TGTGCCAGCACCCCGAGGGGGAGGACAGATACGCAGTATTTT
TRBJ2-2,TRBV2,13,NA,NA,CASRGTSTGELFF,TGTGCCAGCAGAGGGACATCCACCGGGGAGCTGTTTTTT
TRBJ1-5,TRBV28,14,NA,TRBD1,CASRPTGVWQPQHF,TGTGCCAGCCGGCCGACAGGGGTCTGGCAGCCCCAGCATTTT
TRBJ2-7,TRBV5-1,13,NA,NA,CASKVYSSYEQYF,TGCGCCAGCAAGGTTTACAGTTCCTACGAGCAGTACTTC
TRBJ2-6,TRBV7-6,15,NA,NA,CASSLGSSGANVLTF,TGTGCCAGCAGCTTAGGGTCCTCTGGGGCCAACGTCCTGACTTTC
TRBJ1-3,TRBV6-1,19,few,TRBD1,CASSESRGQGVLSGNTIYF,TGTGCCAGCAGTGAATCCAGGGGACAGGGTGTTCTTTCTGGAAACACCATATATTTT
TRBJ1-2,TRBV7-2,15,NA,NA,CASSLDQGFVNGYTF,TGTGCCAGCAGCTTAGACCAGGGGTTCGTTAATGGCTACACCTTC
TRBJ2-2,TRBV19,15,NA,TRBD1,CASSIGTGNTGELFF,TGTGCCAGTAGTATTGGGACAGGGAACACCGGGGAGCTGTTTTTT
TRBJ2-5,TRBV29-1,14,NA,NA,CSVAARLPAETQYF,TGCAGCGTTGCAGCGAGACTTCCGGCAGAGACCCAGTACTTC
TRBJ2-2,TRBV2,15,NA,TRBD2,CASSVLAGLTGELFF,TGTGCCAGCAGTGTGCTAGCGGGACTCACCGGGGAGCTGTTTTTT
TRBJ2-7,TRBV5-1,11,few,NA,CASSLNDEQYF,TGCGCCAGCAGCTTGAACGACGAGCAGTACTTC
TRBJ2-3,TRBV4-2,17,once,TRBD2,CASSQGGRAGVTDTQYF,TGTGCCAGCAGCCAAGGGGGGAGGGCCGGGGTTACAGATACGCAGTATTTT
TRBJ1-1,TRBV28,15,few,TRBD1,CASRPGTGGATEAFF,TGTGCCAGCAGACCCGGGACAGGGGGGGCCACTGAAGCTTTCTTT
TRBJ1-1,TRBV10-3,14,NA,TRBD1,CAIHRGGVNTEAFF,TGTGCCATTCACAGGGGTGGCGTGAACACTGAAGCTTTCTTT
TRBJ2-1,TRBV7-9,16,NA,TRBD2,CASSPLLAGGDNEQFF,TGTGCCAGCAGTCCGCTACTAGCGGGAGGAGACAATGAGCAGTTCTTC
TRBJ2-2,TRBV10-3,16,few,TRBD2,CAISDGSGTYTGELFF,TGTGCCATCAGTGATGGTAGCGGGACATACACCGGGGAGCTGTTTTTT
TRBJ2-5,TRBV28,14,NA,NA,CASSLRYSQETQYF,TGTGCCAGCAGTTTAAGGTACAGCCAAGAGACCCAGTACTTC
TRBJ1-4,TRBV9,15,NA,NA,CASSIEAGLAEKLFF,TGTGCCAGCAGCATTGAGGCAGGGTTGGCAGAAAAACTGTTTTTT
TRBJ2-7,TRBV27,12,NA,TRBD1,CASSWTGRKQYF,TGTGCCAGCAGTTGGACAGGGAGGAAGCAGTACTTC
TRBJ1-1,TRBV10-3,15,few,NA,CAISESGRGNTEAFF,TGTGCCATCAGTGAGTCGGGCAGGGGGAACACTGAAGCTTTCTTT
TRBJ1-2,TRBV11-2,15,NA,NA,CASSLGMGTYYGYTF,TGTGCCAGCAGCTTAGGAATGGGGACGTACTATGGCTACACCTTC
TRBJ2-1,TRBV12-5,17,NA,NA,CASGFHSDGSSYNEQFF,TGTGCTAGTGGTTTCCATAGCGACGGGAGCTCCTACAATGAGCAGTTCTTC
TRBJ2-7,TRBV6-5,14,NA,TRBD1,CASRYQDRSYEQYF,TGTGCCAGCAGATACCAGGACAGGTCCTACGAGCAGTACTTC
TRBJ1-2,TRBV9,12,few,NA,CASSVASYGYTF,TGTGCCAGCAGCGTAGCTTCATATGGCTACACCTTC
TRBJ1-2,TRBV6-1,15,NA,NA,CASSEQLQYNYGYTF,TGTGCCAGCAGTGAACAATTACAGTACAATTATGGCTACACCTTC
TRBJ2-1,TRBV11-3,15,once,TRBD2,CASSLGGRALNEQFF,TGTGCCAGCAGCTTAGGCGGGAGGGCCCTCAATGAGCAGTTCTTC
TRBJ2-2,TRBV6-5,15,NA,TRBD2,CASSRLAGGTGELFF,TGTGCCAGCAGCAGACTAGCGGGAGGAACCGGGGAGCTGTTTTTT
TRBJ2-1,TRBV19,16,NA,NA,CASSITGQQGDNEQFF,TGTGCCAGTAGTATAACCGGACAACAAGGTGACAATGAGCAGTTCTTC
TRBJ2-5,TRBV19,11,few,NA,CASGFGETQYF,TGTGCCAGTGGCTTCGGAGAGACCCAGTACTTC
TRBJ2-1,TRBV28,12,NA,NA,CASSLYWDEQFF,TGTGCCAGCAGTTTATACTGGGATGAGCAGTTCTTC
TRBJ2-7,TRBV19,13,NA,NA,CASRAGQSYEQYF,TGTGCCAGTAGGGCCGGACAGAGCTACGAGCAGTACTTC
TRBJ2-7,TRBV4-2,13,NA,NA,CASSQDRLAREYF,TGTGCCAGCAGCCAAGATCGCCTAGCGAGAGAGTACTTC
TRBJ1-1,TRBV27,13,NA,NA,CASQGLSNTEAFF,TGTGCCAGCCAGGGGCTGTCGAACACTGAAGCTTTCTTT
TRBJ2-2,TRBV7-3,15,NA,NA,CASSLKARGTGELFF,TGTGCCAGCAGCTTAAAAGCTAGGGGCACCGGGGAGCTGTTTTTT
TRBJ1-3,TRBV7-9,15,NA,NA,CASSLDGRVGNTIYF,TGTGCCAGCAGCCTCGATGGCAGGGTAGGAAACACCATATATTTT
TRBJ1-5,TRBV11-2,17,NA,NA,CASSPGVGTDSNQPQHF,TGTGCCAGCAGCCCAGGGGTCGGGACGGATAGCAATCAGCCCCAGCATTTT
TRBJ2-3,TRBV19,15,NA,NA,CASSSRGEAQGTQYF,TGTGCCAGTAGTAGTAGGGGGGAGGCGCAAGGTACGCAGTATTTT
TRBJ2-3,TRBV5-4,15,NA,TRBD1,CASSSGTGGLDTQYF,TGTGCCAGCAGCTCCGGGACAGGGGGCCTAGATACGCAGTATTTT
TRBJ1-2,TRBV27,14,NA,NA,CASSPYGDYYGYTF,TGTGCCAGCAGTCCTTATGGAGACTACTATGGCTACACCTTC
TRBJ1-1,TRBV5-8,13,NA,NA,CASSRKKKAGAFF,TGTGCCAGCAGCAGAAAAAAAAAGGCTGGAGCTTTCTTT
TRBJ1-1,TRBV7-2,15,NA,NA,CASSLARGPSTEAFF,TGTGCCAGCAGCTTAGCGCGGGGCCCCAGCACTGAAGCTTTCTTT
TRBJ2-2,TRBV4-1,14,NA,NA,CASSQVTGTGELFF,TGCGCCAGCAGCCAAGTTACGGGGACCGGGGAGCTGTTTTTT
TRBJ2-2,TRBV6-5,15,NA,NA,CASSPGTLGTGELFF,TGTGCCAGCAGTCCCGGGACTCTGGGAACCGGGGAGCTGTTTTTT
TRBJ1-2,TRBV9,14,NA,NA,CASSRAPAGYGYTF,TGTGCCAGCAGCAGGGCCCCCGCGGGGTATGGCTACACCTTC
TRBJ1-4,TRBV4-1,15,NA,NA,CASSQSGLFNEKLFF,TGCGCCAGCAGCCAGTCGGGGTTGTTTAATGAAAAACTGTTTTTT
TRBJ2-7,TRBV27,14,NA,TRBD1,CASPRTGGIYEQYF,TGTGCCAGCCCTCGGACAGGGGGCATCTACGAGCAGTACTTC
TRBJ2-7,TRBV6-1,16,NA,TRBD1,CASSDSRQGARREQYF,TGTGCCAGCAGTGACAGCCGACAGGGGGCGAGGAGGGAGCAGTACTTC